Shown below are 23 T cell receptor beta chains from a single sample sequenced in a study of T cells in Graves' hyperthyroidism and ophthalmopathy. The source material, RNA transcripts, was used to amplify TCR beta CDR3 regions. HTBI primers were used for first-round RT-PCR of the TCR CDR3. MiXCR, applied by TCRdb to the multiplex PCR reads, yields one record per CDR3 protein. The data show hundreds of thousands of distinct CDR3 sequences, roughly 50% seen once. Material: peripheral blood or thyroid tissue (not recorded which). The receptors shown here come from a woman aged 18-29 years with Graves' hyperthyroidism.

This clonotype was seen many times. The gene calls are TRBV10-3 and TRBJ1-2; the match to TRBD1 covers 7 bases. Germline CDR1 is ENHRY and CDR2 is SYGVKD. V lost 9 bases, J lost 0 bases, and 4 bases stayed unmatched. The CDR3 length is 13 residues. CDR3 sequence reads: CAISGQTNYGYTF. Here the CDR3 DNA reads TGTGCCATTTCGGGACAGACTAACTATGGCTACACCTTC.

The DNA of the CDR3 is TGTGCCAGCAGCCCGACAGGGATCCTCTACGAGCAGTACTTC. Residues: CASSPTGILYEQYF. This rearrangement joins TRBV7-9 to TRBJ2-7; TRBD1 matches at 7 bases. The V gene's germline CDR1 is SEHNR and CDR2 FQNEAQ (reference sequence). CDR3 length: 14 amino acids. After removal of 5 bases from V and 3 bases from J, the junction contained 7 bases not matched to a gene.

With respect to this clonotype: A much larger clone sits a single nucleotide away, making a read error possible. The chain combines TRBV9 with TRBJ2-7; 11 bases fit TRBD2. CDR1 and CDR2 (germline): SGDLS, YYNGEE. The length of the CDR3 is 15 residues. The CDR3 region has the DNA TGTGCCAGCAGCGTAGAACTAGCGGGAGTCTACGAGCAGCACTTC. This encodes CASSVELAGVYEQHF.

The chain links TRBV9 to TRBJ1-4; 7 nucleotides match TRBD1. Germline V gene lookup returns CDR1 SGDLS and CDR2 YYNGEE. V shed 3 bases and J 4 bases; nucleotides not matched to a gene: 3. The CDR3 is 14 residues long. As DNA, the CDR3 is TGTGCCAGCAGCGACCGGGACAGTAATGAAAAACTGTTTTTT. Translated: CASSDRDSNEKLFF.

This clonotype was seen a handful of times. Here the CDR3 reads CASTQSRVPYGYTF. In DNA, the CDR3 is TGTGCCAGCACCCAATCCAGGGTCCCCTATGGCTACACCTTC. This chain links TRBV2 with TRBJ1-2; the D gene is possibly TRBD1 (5 bases). The germline V and J ends were trimmed by 7 bases and 4 bases, with 16 bases remaining between them. Germline V lookup: CDR1 SNHLY, CDR2 FYNNEI. The CDR3 length is 14 residues.

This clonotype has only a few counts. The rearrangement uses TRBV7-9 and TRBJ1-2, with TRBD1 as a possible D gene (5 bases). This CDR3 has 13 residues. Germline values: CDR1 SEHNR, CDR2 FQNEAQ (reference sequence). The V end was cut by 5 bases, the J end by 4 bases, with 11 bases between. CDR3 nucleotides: TGTGCCAGCAGCCCAGGGACCCGCTATGGCTACACCTTC. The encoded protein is CASSPGTRYGYTF.

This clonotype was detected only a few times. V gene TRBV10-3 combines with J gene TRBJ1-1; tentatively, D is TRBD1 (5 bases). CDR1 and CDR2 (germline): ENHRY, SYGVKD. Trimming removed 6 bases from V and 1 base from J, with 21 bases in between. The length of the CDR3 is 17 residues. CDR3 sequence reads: CAIRARGSQGSNTEAFF. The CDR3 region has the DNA TGTGCCATCAGAGCTCGGGGCAGCCAAGGTTCGAACACTGAAGCTTTCTTT.

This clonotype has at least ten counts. CDR3 region: CAISGDREESNYGYTF. The CDR3, as DNA: TGTGCCATCAGCGGAGACAGGGAGGAAAGTAACTATGGCTACACCTTC. The chain has TRBV10-3 and TRBJ1-2; TRBD1 agrees at 7 bases. Per germline, CDR1 ENHRY and CDR2 SYGVKD. With V trimmed by 6 bases and J by 1 base, 11 bases remained unmatched. This CDR3 is 16 amino acids long.

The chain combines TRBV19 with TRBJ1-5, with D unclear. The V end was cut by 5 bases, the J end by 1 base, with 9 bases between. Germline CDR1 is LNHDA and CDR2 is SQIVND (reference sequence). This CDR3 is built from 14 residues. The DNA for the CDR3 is TGTGCCAGTAGTCCGGCATTCAGCAATCAGCCCCAGCATTTT. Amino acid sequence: CASSPAFSNQPQHF.

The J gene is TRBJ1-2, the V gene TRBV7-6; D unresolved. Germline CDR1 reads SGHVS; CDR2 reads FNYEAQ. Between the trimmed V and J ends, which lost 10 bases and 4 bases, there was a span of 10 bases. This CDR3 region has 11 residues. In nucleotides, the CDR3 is TGTGCCACCTTGGACCTCTATGGCTACACCTTC. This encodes CATLDLYGYTF. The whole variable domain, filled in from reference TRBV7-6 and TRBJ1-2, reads GAGVSQSPRYKVTKRGQDVALRCDPISGHVSLYWYRQALGQGPEFLTYFNYEAQQDKSGLPNDRFSAERPEGSISTLTIQRTEQRDSAMYRCATLDLYGYTFGSGTRLTVV.

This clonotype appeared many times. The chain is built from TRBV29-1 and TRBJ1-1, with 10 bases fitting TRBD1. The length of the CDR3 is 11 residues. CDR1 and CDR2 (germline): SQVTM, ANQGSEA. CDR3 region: CRGDRGPEAFF. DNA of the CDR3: TGCAGGGGGGACAGGGGCCCTGAAGCTTTCTTT.

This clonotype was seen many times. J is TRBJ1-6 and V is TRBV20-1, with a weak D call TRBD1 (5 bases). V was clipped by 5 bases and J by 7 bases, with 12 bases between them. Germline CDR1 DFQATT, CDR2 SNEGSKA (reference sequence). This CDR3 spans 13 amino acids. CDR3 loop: CSASTVSNSPLHF. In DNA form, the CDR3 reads TGCAGTGCTTCGACAGTTTCCAATTCACCCCTCCACTTT.

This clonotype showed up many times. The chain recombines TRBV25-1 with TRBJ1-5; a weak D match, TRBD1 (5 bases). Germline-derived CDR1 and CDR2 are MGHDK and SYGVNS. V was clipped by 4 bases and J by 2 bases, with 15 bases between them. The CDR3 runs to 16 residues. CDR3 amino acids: CASSGIGREGNQPQHF. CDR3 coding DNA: TGTGCCAGCAGTGGGATCGGCAGGGAAGGCAATCAGCCCCAGCATTTT. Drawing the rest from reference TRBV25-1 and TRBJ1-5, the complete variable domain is EADIYQTPRYLVIGTGKKITLECSQTMGHDKMYWYQQDPGMELHLIHYSYGVNSTEKGDLSSESTVSRIRTEHFPLTLESARPSHTSQYLCASSGIGREGNQPQHFGDGTRLSIL.

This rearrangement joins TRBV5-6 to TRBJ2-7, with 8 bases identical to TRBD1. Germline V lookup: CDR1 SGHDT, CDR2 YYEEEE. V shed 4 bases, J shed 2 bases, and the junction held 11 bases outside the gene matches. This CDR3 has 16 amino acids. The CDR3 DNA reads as TGTGCCAGCAGCAAATCGCCACGACAGGGGCCCTACGAGCAGTACTTC. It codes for CASSKSPRQGPYEQYF.

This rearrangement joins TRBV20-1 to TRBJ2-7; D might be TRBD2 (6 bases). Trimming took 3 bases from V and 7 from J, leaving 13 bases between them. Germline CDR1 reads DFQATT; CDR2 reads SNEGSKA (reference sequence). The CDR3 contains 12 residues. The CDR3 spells CSARGGRQEQYF. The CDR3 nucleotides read TGCAGTGCTAGGGGGGGTCGACAAGAGCAGTACTTC.

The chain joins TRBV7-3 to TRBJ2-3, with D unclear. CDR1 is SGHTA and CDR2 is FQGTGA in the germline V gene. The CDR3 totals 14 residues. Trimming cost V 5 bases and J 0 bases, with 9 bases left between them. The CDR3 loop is CASSPTHSTDTQYF. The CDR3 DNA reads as TGTGCCAGCAGCCCCACTCATAGCACAGATACGCAGTATTTT.

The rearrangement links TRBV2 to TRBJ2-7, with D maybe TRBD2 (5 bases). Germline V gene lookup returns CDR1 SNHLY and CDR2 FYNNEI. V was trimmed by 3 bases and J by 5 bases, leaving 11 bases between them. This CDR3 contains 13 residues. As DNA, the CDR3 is TGTGCCAGCAGTGACGAGGGCATACACGAGCAGTACTTC. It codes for CASSDEGIHEQYF.

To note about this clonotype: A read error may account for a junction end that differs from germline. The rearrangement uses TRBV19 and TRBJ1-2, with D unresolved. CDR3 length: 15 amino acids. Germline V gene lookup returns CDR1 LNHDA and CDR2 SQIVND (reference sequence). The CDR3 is CASSIKDGPNYGHTF. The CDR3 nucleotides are TGTGCCAGTAGTATAAAGGACGGTCCTAACTATGGCCACACCTTC.

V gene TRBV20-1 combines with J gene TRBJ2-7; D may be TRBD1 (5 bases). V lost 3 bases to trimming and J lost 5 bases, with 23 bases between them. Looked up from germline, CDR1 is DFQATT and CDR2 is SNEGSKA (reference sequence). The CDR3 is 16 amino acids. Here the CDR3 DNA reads TGCAGTGCTAGCGGGCAGGGAAAGGGCTGGAGTAACGAGCAGTACTTC. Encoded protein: CSASGQGKGWSNEQYF.

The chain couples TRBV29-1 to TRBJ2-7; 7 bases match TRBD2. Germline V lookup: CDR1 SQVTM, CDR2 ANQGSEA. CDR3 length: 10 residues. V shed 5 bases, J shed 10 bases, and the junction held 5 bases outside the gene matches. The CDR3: CSVWTRSQYF. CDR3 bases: TGCAGCGTTTGGACTAGATCCCAGTACTTC.

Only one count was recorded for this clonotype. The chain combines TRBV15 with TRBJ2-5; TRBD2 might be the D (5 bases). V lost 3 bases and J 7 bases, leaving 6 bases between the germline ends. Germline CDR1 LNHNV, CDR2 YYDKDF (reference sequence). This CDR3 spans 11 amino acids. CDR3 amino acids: CATSRRVTQYF. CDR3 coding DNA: TGTGCCACCAGCAGGAGGGTGACCCAGTACTTC.

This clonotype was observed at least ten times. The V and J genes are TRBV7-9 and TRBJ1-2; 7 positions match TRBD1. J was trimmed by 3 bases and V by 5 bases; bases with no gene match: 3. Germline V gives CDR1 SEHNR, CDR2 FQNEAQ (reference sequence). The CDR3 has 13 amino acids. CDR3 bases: TGTGCCAGCAGCGGGGACAGCGACTATGGCTACACCTTC. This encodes CASSGDSDYGYTF. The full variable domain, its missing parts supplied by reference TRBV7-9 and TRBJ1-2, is DTGVSQNPRHKITKRGQNVTFRCDPISEHNRLYWYRQTLGQGPEFLTYFQNEAQLEKSRLLSDRFSAERPKGSFSTLEIQRTEQGDSAMYLCASSGDSDYGYTFGSGTRLTVV.

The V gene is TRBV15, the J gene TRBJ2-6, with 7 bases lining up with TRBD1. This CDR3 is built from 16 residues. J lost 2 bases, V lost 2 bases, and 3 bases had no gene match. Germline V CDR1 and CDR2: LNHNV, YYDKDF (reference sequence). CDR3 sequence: CATSRKTGAGANVLTF. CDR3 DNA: TGTGCCACCAGCAGAAAAACAGGGGCTGGGGCCAACGTCCTGACTTTC.